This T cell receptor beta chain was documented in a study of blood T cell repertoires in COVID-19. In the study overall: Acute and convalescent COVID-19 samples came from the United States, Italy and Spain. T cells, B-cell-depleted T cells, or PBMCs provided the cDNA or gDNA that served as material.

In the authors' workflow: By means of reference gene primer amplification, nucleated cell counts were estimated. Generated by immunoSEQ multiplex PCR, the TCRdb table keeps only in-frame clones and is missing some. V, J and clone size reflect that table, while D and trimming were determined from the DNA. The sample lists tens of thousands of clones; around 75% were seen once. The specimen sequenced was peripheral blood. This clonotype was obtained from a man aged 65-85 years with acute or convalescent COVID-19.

CDR3 protein: CASSPSAGGTEAFF. CDR3 in DNA: TGTGCCAGCAGTCCCTCTGCCGGGGGCACTGAAGCTTTCTTT. The rearrangement links TRBV6-2 or TRBV6-3 to TRBJ1-1; possibly TRBD1 for D (5 bases). V lost 5 bases and J lost 4, with 14 bases in between. This CDR3 spans 14 amino acids. Germline CDR1 reads MNHEY; CDR2 reads SVGEGT.